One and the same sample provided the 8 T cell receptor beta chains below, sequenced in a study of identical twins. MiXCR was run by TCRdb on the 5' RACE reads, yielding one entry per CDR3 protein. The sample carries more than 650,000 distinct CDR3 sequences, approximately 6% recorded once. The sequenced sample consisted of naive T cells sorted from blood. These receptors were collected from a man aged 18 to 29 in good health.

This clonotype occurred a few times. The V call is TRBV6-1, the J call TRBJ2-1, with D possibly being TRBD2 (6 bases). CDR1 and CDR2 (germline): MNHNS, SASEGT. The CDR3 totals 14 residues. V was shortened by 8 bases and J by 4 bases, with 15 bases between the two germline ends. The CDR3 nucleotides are TGTGCCAGCGCATTAGCGGCTCGATACAATGAGCAGTTCTTC. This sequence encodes CASALAARYNEQFF.

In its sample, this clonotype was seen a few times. CDR3 sequence (DNA): TGCGCCAGCAGCCAAGACAGTCTCAATGAGCAGTTCTTC. Translating gives CASSQDSLNEQFF. This sequence joins TRBV4-1 and TRBJ2-1; D is unresolved. V gave up 0 bases and J gave up 6 bases, with 6 bases separating them. This CDR3 is 13 amino acids long. Looked up from germline, CDR1 is MGHRA and CDR2 is YSYEKL.

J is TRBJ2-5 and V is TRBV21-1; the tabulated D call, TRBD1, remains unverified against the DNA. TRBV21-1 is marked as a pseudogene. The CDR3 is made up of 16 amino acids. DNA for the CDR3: TGTGCCAGCAGCATATCTACGGACAGGGAGTCAGAGACCCAGTACTTC. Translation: CASSISTDRESETQYF.

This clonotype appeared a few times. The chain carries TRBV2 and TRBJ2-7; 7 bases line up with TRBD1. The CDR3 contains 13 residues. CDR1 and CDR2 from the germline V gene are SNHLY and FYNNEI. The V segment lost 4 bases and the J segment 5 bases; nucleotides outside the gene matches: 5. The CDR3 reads CASSGQGINEQYF. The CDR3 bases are TGTGCCAGCAGTGGACAGGGTATCAACGAGCAGTACTTC.

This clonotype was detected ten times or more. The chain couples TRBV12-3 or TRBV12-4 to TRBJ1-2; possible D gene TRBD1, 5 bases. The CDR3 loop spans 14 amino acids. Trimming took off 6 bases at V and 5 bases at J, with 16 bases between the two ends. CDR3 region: CASRHRDGGYGYTF. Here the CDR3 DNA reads TGTGCCAGCAGGCACCGGGACGGGGGGTATGGCTACACCTTC.

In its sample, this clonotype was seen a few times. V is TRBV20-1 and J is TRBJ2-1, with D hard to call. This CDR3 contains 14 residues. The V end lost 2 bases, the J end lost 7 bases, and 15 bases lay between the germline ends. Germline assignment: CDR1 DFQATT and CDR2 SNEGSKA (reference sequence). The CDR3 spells CSARSPGFRNEQFF. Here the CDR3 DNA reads TGCAGTGCTAGAAGTCCCGGGTTTAGGAATGAGCAGTTCTTC.

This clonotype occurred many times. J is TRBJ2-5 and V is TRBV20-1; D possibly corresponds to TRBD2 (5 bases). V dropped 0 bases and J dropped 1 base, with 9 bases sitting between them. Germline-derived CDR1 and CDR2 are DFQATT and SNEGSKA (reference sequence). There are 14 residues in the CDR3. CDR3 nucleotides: TGCAGTGCTAGAGATGGGCGGGTCCAAGAGACCCAGTACTTC. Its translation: CSARDGRVQETQYF.

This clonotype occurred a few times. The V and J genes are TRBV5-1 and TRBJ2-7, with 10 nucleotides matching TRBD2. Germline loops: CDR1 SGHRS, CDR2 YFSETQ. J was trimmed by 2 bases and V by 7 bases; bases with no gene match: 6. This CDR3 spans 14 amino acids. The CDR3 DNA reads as TGCGCCAGCGCCGGGACTAGCGACCCCTACGAGCAGTACTTC. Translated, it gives CASAGTSDPYEQYF.